This is a list of T cell receptor beta chains from one sample in a study of cytomegalovirus exposure and HLA in healthy donors. Repertoires were generated with immunoSEQ multiplex PCR, while TCRdb's copy carries only in-frame clones and drops some. Of some 90,000 clones listed, about 75% are singletons. Material for sequencing was PBMCs. Every receptor here comes from a female donor in good health and CMV-seronegative. Both conserved end residues are part of each CDR3. Each record gives: V gene, clone size, J gene, D gene, CDR3 DNA, CDR3 protein. D genes are given only for firm matches. Only part of the rows carry a size: once, few, many, or a class if the clone is expanded.

TRBV7-8	NA	TRBJ1-4	TRBD1	TGTGCCAGCACCTTTACCGGGACAGGGTATGAAAAACTGTTTTTT	CASTFTGTGYEKLFF
TRBV6-1	NA	TRBJ2-2	TRBD2	TGTGCCAGCAGTGCACCTAGCGGGAACACCGGGGAGCTGTTTTTT	CASSAPSGNTGELFF
TRBV7-3	NA	TRBJ1-1	TRBD1	TGTGCCAGCAGCACCGGACAGGGAGGCACTGAAGCTTTCTTT	CASSTGQGGTEAFF
TRBV7-9	few	TRBJ1-1	TRBD1	TGTGCCAGCAGCTTAGTGCGGGAGACAGGGGGAGAAGCTTTCTTT	CASSLVRETGGEAFF
TRBV4-1	NA	TRBJ2-7	TRBD2	TGCGCCAGCAGCCAAGTGCGGGGGGCCTACGAGCAGTACTTC	CASSQVRGAYEQYF
TRBV11-3	NA	TRBJ1-1	NA	TGTGCCAGCAGCTTAGGTGGGGGGGACACTGAAGCTTTCTTT	CASSLGGGDTEAFF
TRBV2	once	TRBJ1-5	NA	TGTGCCAGCGGACGGGGGTCGGGCAATCAGCCCCAGCATTTT	CASGRGSGNQPQHF
TRBV7-6	NA	TRBJ2-2	TRBD1	TGTGCCAGCAGCCGAGGACAGGTCGGAACCGGGGAGCTGTTTTTT	CASSRGQVGTGELFF
TRBV2	NA	TRBJ1-1	TRBD1	TGTGCCAGCATAGGGGGCGGCACTGAAGCTTTCTTT	CASIGGGTEAFF
TRBV5-1	NA	TRBJ1-1	NA	TGCGCCAGCAGCTTAGACACCCTGAACACTGAAGCTTTCTTT	CASSLDTLNTEAFF
TRBV5-5	NA	TRBJ2-7	TRBD1	TGTGCCAGCAGCTTGCTCAGGGGGACCAACGAGCAGTACTTC	CASSLLRGTNEQYF
TRBV2	few	TRBJ2-3	TRBD1	TGTGCCAGCATGCAGGGGGCTTCTTCCGATACGCAGTATTTT	CASMQGASSDTQYF
TRBV5-6	few	TRBJ1-1	NA	TGTGCCAGCAGCCACCAGGGTCGTGACACTGAAGCTTTCTTT	CASSHQGRDTEAFF
TRBV19	NA	TRBJ1-3	NA	TGTGCCCTCCGCGAGATCACCATATATTTT	CALREITIYF
TRBV25-1	once	TRBJ2-5	NA	TGTGCCAGCAGTGCTCGCTCGCTACCACAAGAGACCCAGTACTTC	CASSARSLPQETQYF
TRBV28	NA	TRBJ2-2	NA	TGTGCCAGCACCGTTGACAGTGCTGCCTACACCGGGGAGCTGTTTTTT	CASTVDSAAYTGELFF
TRBV7-9	once	TRBJ2-2	NA	TGTGCCAGCAGCTTGGGAGGAGCCGGGGAGCTGTTTTTT	CASSLGGAGELFF
TRBV2	NA	TRBJ1-2	NA	TGTGCCAGCAGGGAGGCAGGGGCGCAGGACTATGGCTACACCTTC	CASREAGAQDYGYTF
TRBV28	NA	TRBJ1-2	NA	TGTGCCAGCAGGAAGAGGGAGGGATCGGGCTATGGCTACACCTTC	CASRKREGSGYGYTF
TRBV7-9	NA	TRBJ2-2	NA	TGTGCCAGCAGCTTAGGAGGGAACACCGGGGAGCTGTTTTTT	CASSLGGNTGELFF
TRBV4-3	NA	TRBJ2-2	NA	TGCGCCAGCAGCCAAGGGAGTGGCGGGGAGCTGTTTTTT	CASSQGSGGELFF
TRBV5-6	NA	TRBJ2-6	TRBD1	TGTGCCAGCAGCTCCCCGACCGACAGGGCTGGGGCCAACGTCCTGACTTTC	CASSSPTDRAGANVLTF
TRBV6-5	NA	TRBJ2-7	NA	TGTGCCAGCAGTCGCGACATAGGGGTCTACGAGCAGTACTTC	CASSRDIGVYEQYF
TRBV6-5	NA	TRBJ1-2	TRBD1	TGTGCCAGCAGTCCGTTCAGGGGGCCCAACTATGGCTACACCTTC	CASSPFRGPNYGYTF
TRBV6-1	NA	TRBJ2-5	TRBD1	TGTGCCAGCAGCGCCGACAGGGTGTGGGAGACCCAGTACTTC	CASSADRVWETQYF
TRBV6-6	NA	TRBJ2-7	TRBD2	TGTGCCAGCAGTCCCTCCGGGAGGGACTCCTACGAGCAGTACTTC	CASSPSGRDSYEQYF
TRBV7-9	NA	TRBJ2-3	NA	TGTGCCAGCAGTGCTGGCTACGGGAGAACAGATACGCAGTATTTT	CASSAGYGRTDTQYF
TRBV2	NA	TRBJ1-2	TRBD1	TGTGCCAGCACCCGGGACAGGGAGGGCTACACCTTC	CASTRDREGYTF
TRBV5-1	NA	TRBJ2-7	TRBD2	TGCGCCAGCAGCCCGGGGACTACCTACGAGCAGTACTTC	CASSPGTTYEQYF
TRBV4-3	NA	TRBJ2-5	NA	TGCGCCAGCAGCCAAGATTCTGAGCGGTACGGAGAGACCCAGTACTTC	CASSQDSERYGETQYF
TRBV5-6	few	TRBJ1-2	NA	TGTGCCAGCAGCTTTTCTCCGGGACTGAACTATGGCTACACCTTC	CASSFSPGLNYGYTF
TRBV18	NA	TRBJ1-5	TRBD1	TGTGCCAGCTCACCACCTCGGACAGGGGGCGAGGACAATCAGCCCCAGCATTTT	CASSPPRTGGEDNQPQHF
TRBV15	NA	TRBJ2-1	TRBD2	TGTGCCACCCGGACTAGCGGGATTACCTACAATGAGCAGTTCTTC	CATRTSGITYNEQFF
TRBV6-5	NA	TRBJ2-2	TRBD2	TGTGCCAGCAGTTACGGACTAGCGGGGGGCACCGGGGAGCTGTTTTTT	CASSYGLAGGTGELFF
TRBV28	NA	TRBJ2-6	TRBD1	TGTGCCAGCTCCGGACAGGGGAGGGCTGGGGCCAACGTCCTGACTTTC	CASSGQGRAGANVLTF
TRBV10-3	NA	TRBJ2-5	NA	TGTGCCATCAGTGAGTCGAAGACTAGTTTGGGGGAGACCCAGTACTTC	CAISESKTSLGETQYF
TRBV5-1	NA	TRBJ2-2	TRBD1	TGCGCCAGCAGGGACAGGGGGACCCCTTACGCCGGGGAGCTGTTTTTT	CASRDRGTPYAGELFF
TRBV19	NA	TRBJ2-5	TRBD2	TGTGCCAGCAGGCTAGCGGGAGTTCCCCAAGAGACCCAGTACTTC	CASRLAGVPQETQYF
TRBV6-1	NA	TRBJ1-5	TRBD1	TGTGCCAGCAGTGAGACAGGGGGGGGTCAGCCCCAGCATTTT	CASSETGGGQPQHF
TRBV5-4	NA	TRBJ2-1	TRBD2	TGTGCCAGCAGCCCCGGGACTAGCGGGAGGAATGGTGAGCAGTTCTTC	CASSPGTSGRNGEQFF
TRBV7-9	once	TRBJ1-2	TRBD1	TGTGCCAGCAGCCGGGGACAGAACTATGGCTACACCTTC	CASSRGQNYGYTF
TRBV30	NA	TRBJ2-3	NA	TGTGCCTGGAGTGTAGGGGGAGATACGCAGTATTTT	CAWSVGGDTQYF
TRBV7-9	NA	TRBJ2-2	NA	TGTGCCAGCATGACTGCAGGGCGCGGGGAGCTGTTTTTT	CASMTAGRGELFF
TRBV29-1	NA	TRBJ2-7	NA	TGCAGCGTTGTGGGGGGGCCCTACGAGCAGTACTTC	CSVVGGPYEQYF
TRBV28	NA	TRBJ1-1	TRBD1	TGTGCCAGCAGTTCCTCATCAACAGGGGGGAACACTGAAGCTTTCTTT	CASSSSSTGGNTEAFF
TRBV27	NA	TRBJ1-2	NA	TGTGCCAGCAGGCGACAGGCGGGAGGCGGCTACACCTTC	CASRRQAGGGYTF